This T cell receptor beta chain was found in a study of tumor and adjacent non-tumor tissue in lung cancer. Study summary: The cohort had around twelve adenocarcinoma, 2 squamous cell and 1 small cell patients.

Turning to this clonotype: At one end, the junction sequence differs from germline, possibly due to a read error.

This sample's RNA came from whole unsorted tissue. Three rounds of nested PCR, following a modified ARM-PCR protocol, produced the TCRbeta library. TCRdb redid the calling of the multiplex PCR reads with MiXCR, one entry per CDR3 protein. The sample gives over 100,000 distinct CDR3 sequences, around 75% of which show up once; around a third is in the top ten. Specimen: lung tumor tissue. This TCR came from a woman aged 60-75 years with non-small cell lung cancer.

The CDR3 is CASSLGTSGRLNEQFF. Written as DNA, the CDR3 is TGCGCTAGCAGCCTAGGCACTAGCGGGAGGTTGAATGAGCAGTTCTTC. The chain employs TRBV4-3 and TRBJ2-1, with 12 bases lining up with TRBD2. The CDR3 has 16 residues. Per the germline V gene, CDR1 is LGHNA and CDR2 is YSLEER.